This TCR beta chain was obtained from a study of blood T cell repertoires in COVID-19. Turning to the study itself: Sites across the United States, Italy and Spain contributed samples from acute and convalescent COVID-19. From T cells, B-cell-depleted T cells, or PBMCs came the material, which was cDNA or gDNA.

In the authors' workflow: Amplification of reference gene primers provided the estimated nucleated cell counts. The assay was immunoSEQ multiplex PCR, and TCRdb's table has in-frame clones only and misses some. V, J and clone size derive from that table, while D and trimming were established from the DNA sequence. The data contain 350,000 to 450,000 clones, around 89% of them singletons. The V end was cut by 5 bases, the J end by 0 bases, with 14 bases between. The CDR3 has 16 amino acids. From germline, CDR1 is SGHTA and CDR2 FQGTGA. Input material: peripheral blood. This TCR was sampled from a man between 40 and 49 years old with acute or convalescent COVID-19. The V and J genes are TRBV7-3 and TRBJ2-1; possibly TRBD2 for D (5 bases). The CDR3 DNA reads TGTGCCAGCAGCATGCAATCTAGCAGCTCCTACAATGAGCAGTTCTTC. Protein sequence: CASSMQSSSSYNEQFF.